A single TCR beta chain is shown here with its context. Its antigen remains unidentified. Per-base qualities were not stored, and no clone one base away is much larger. Reading the germline V gene gives CDR1 SGHTA and CDR2 FQGNSA. The CDR3 covers 16 residues, taking in both the cysteine and the phenylalanine. The read is trimmed to its CDR3 DNA, 48 bases read in frame from base 1. V and J are trimmed by 3 bases and 13 bases, and the gene matches miss 12 bases of the junction. This entry is derived from a study of T-cell reconstitution after alpha-beta-depleted transplantation in children (dated by TCRdb to 2016 to 2018). Describing the broader study: Using TCR repertoire profiling, the study followed T-cell immune reconstitution in a quantitative way in children after TCRalphabeta/CD19-depleted allogeneic hematopoietic cell transplantation. Broader findings and caveats from the paper: Over subsequent months, a decline in hyperexpanded clone frequencies was noted, and after one year, T-cell counts and TCRbeta diversity were mostly ascribed to newly produced T cells. About two months after transplant, the apparently early recovery of alphabetaT-cell counts reportedly depended on just several hundred clones that had expanded rapidly and came from non-depleted graft cells. The high TCRbeta diversity at day 60 in some patients was ascribed to recipient T cells and intrathymic progenitors that had survived conditioning.

Libraries were built with PCR. TCRdb shows the sequencer as Illumina HiSeq 2500. TCR libraries were prepared with molecular barcoding, using unique molecular identifiers to normalize TCRbeta repertoire quantification. The public reads were reanalyzed by TCRdb: fastp trimming at Q25, MiXCR alignment, in-frame beta chains only. Rows matching on CDR3 protein sequence are summarized as one entry with the most common DNA and genes. The sample table shows 350,000 to 500,000 distinct CDR3 sequences, and about 40% are seen once. The ten largest clones add up to 25% to 30% of the sample. What the treatment or condition label conveys for this sample: allogeneic hematopoietic cell transplantation with graft depleted of TCRalphabeta T cells and CD19 B cells. The children who served as transplant recipients had been given grafts of TCRalphabeta/CD19-depleted allogeneic hematopoietic cells.

In this chain, TRBV7-2 is recombined with TRBJ1-6, with TRBD1 identical over 10 junction bases. This material consisted of PBMCs, taken before TCRalphabeta/CD19-depleted stem cell transplant. The receptor was derived from a girl aged 2-10 years with aplastic anemia, due to receive a stem cell transplant. This receptor has the CDR3 CASSLRTGGRLSPLHF. DNA sequence: TGTGCCAGCAGCTTGAGGACAGGGGGTCGTCTTTCCCCCCTCCACTTT. Here the CDR3 is joined to the reference TRBV7-2 and TRBJ1-6 genes, and the full variable domain is: GAGVSQSPSNKVTEKGKDVELRCDPISGHTALYWYRQSLGQGLEFLIYFQGNSAPDKSGLPSDRFSAERTGGSVSTLTIQRTQQEDSAVYLCASSLRTGGRLSPLHFGNGTRLTVT.